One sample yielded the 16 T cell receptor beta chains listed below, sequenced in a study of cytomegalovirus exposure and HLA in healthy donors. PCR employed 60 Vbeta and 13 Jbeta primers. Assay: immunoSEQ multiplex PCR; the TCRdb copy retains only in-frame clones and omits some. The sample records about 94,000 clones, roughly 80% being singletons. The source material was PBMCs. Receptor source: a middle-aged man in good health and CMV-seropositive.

The CDR3 loop is CASSLGLAGNNEQFF. In DNA, the CDR3 is TGTGCCAGCAGCTTGGGACTAGCGGGTAACAATGAGCAGTTCTTC. This sequence joins TRBV5-6 and TRBJ2-1; 10 nucleotides agree with TRBD2. The CDR3 length is 15 residues. Germline V gene data show CDR1 as SGHDT and CDR2 as YYEEEE. V trimming: 0 bases; J trimming: 5 bases; junction bases outside the gene matches: 2.

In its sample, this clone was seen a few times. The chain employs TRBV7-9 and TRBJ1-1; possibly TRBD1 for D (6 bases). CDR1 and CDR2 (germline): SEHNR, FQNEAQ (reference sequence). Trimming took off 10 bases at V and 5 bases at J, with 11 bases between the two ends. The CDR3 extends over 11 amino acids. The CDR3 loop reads CAIRGRTEAFF. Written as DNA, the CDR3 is TGTGCCATCAGGGGCCGGACTGAAGCTTTCTTT. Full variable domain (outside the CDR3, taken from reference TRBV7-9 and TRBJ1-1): DTGVSQNPRHKITKRGQNVTFRCDPISEHNRLYWYRQTLGQGPEFLTYFQNEAQLEKSRLLSDRFSAERPKGSFSTLEIQRTEQGDSAMYLCAIRGRTEAFFGQGTRLTVV.

This CDR3 reads CASSLGTGGDSLTF. As DNA, the CDR3 is TGTGCCAGCAGCTTAGGGACAGGGGGCGACTCCCTCACCTTC. The V gene is TRBV7-9, the J gene TRBJ1-2; 11 nucleotides line up with TRBD1. The CDR3 runs to 14 residues. V lost 1 base to trimming and J lost 13 bases; unmatched junction nucleotides: 8. Germline-derived CDR1 and CDR2 are SEHNR and FQNEAQ (reference sequence).

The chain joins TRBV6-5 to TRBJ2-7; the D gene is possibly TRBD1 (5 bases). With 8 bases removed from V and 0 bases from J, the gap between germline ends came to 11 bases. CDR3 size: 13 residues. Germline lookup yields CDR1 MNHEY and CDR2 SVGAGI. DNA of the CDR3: TGTGCCAGCGGCCCGGACAACTCCTACGAGCAGTACTTC. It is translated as CASGPDNSYEQYF.

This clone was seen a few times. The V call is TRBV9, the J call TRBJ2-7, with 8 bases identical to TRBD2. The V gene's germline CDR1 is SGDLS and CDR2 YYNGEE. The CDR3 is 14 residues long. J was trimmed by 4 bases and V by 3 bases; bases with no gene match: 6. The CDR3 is CASSARGAGYEQYF. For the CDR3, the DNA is TGTGCCAGCAGCGCGCGGGGGGCCGGGTACGAGCAGTACTTC.

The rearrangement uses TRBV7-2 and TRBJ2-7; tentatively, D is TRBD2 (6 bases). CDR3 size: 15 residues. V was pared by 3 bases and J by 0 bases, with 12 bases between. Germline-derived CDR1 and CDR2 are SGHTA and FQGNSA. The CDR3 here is CASSFIGTSSYEQYF. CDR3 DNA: TGTGCCAGCAGCTTTATTGGGACTTCCTCCTACGAGCAGTACTTC.

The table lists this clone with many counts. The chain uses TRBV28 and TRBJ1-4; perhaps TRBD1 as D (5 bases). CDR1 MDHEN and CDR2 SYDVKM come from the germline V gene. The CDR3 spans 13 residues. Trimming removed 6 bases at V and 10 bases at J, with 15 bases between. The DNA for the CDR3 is TGTGCCAGCAGCCCAGGGTTTTCAGGAAAACTGTTTTTT. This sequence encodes CASSPGFSGKLFF.

The CDR3 reads CASTSRISGNTIYF. The DNA of the CDR3 is TGTGCCAGCACATCCAGGATCTCTGGAAACACCATATATTTT. The chain employs TRBV11-2 and TRBJ1-3, with D unclear. Germline values: CDR1 SGHAT, CDR2 FQNNGV. The ends were cut back, 7 bases at V and 0 bases at J, with 10 bases in the middle. This CDR3 region has 14 residues.

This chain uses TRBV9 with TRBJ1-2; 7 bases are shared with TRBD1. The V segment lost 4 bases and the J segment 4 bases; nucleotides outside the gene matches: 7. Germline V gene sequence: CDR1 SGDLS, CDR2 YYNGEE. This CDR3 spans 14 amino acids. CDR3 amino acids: CASSPEDRLYGYTF. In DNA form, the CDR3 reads TGTGCCAGCAGCCCCGAGGACAGGCTCTATGGCTACACCTTC.

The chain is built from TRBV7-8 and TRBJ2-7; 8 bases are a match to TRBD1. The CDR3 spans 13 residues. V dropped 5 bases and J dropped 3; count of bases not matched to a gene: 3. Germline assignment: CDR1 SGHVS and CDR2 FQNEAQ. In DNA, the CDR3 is TGTGCCAGCAGCCCGGACAGGGACTACGAGCAGTACTTC. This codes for CASSPDRDYEQYF.

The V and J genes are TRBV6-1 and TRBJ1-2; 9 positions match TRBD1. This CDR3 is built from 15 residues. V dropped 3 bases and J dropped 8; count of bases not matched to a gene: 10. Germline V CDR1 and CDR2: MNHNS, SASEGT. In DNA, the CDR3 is TGTGCCAGCAGTGACCCATACAGGGGGCTGGAAGGCTACACCTTC. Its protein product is CASSDPYRGLEGYTF.

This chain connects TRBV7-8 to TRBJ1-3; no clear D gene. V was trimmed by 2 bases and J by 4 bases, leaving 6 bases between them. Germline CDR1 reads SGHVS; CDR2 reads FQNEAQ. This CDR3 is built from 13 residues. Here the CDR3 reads CASSLPLGNTIYF. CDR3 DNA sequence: TGTGCCAGCAGCTTACCTCTAGGAAACACCATATATTTT.

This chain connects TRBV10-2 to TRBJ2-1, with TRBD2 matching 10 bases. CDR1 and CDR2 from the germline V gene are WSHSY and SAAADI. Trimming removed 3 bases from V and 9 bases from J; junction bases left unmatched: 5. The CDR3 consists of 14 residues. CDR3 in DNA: TGCGCCAGCAGTGAAGCGGGGGGGCCGTTTGAGCAGTTCTTC. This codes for CASSEAGGPFEQFF.

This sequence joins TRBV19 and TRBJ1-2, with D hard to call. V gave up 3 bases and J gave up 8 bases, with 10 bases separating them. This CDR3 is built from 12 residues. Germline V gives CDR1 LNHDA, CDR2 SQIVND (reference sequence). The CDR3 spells CASSILGWGYTF. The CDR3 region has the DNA TGTGCCAGTAGTATCCTGGGCTGGGGCTACACCTTC.

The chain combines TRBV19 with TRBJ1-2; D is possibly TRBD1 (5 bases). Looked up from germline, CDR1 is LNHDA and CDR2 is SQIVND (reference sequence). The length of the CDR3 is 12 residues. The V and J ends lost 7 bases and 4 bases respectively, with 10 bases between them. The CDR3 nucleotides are TGTGCCAGTACCCTAGGGGCCTATGGCTACACCTTC. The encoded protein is CASTLGAYGYTF.

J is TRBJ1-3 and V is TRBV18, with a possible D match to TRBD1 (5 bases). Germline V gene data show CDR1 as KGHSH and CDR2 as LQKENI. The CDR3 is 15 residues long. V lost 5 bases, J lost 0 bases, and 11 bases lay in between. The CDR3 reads CASSAQESSGNTIYF. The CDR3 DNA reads TGTGCCAGCTCAGCACAGGAGAGCTCTGGAAACACCATATATTTT. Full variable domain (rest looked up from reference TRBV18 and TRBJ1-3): NAGVMQNPRHLVRRRGQEARLRCSPMKGHSHVYWYRQLPEEGLKFMVYLQKENIIDESGMPKERFSAEFPKEGPSILRIQQVVRGDSAAYFCASSAQESSGNTIYFGEGSWLTVV.